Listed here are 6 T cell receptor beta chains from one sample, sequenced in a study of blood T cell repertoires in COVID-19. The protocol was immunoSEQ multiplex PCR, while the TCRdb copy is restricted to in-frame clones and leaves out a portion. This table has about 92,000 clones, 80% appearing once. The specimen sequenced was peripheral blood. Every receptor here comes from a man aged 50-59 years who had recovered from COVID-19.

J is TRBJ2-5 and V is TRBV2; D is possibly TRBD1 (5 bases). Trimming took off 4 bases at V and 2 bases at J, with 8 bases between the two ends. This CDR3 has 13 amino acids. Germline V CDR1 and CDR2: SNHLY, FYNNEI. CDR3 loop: CASSGDSQETQYF. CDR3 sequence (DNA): TGTGCCAGCAGTGGAGACAGTCAAGAGACCCAGTACTTC.

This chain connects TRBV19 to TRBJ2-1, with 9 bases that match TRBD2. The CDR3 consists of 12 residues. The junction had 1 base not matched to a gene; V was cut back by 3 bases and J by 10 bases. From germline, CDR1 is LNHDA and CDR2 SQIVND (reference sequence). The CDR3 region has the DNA TGTGCCAGTAGTATCCTAGCGGGGGAGCAGTTCTTC. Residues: CASSILAGEQFF.

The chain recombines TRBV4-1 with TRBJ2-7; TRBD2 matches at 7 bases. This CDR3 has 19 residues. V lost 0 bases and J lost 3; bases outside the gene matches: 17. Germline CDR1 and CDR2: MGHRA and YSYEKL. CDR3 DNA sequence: TGCGCCAGCAGCCAAGATCCCACAGAACATACGGGGACTAACTACGAGCAGTACTTC. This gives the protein CASSQDPTEHTGTNYEQYF.

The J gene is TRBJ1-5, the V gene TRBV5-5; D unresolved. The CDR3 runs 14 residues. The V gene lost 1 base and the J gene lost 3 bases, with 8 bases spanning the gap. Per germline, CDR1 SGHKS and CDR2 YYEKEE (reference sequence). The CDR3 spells CASSLSGPNQPQHF. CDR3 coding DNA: TGTGCCAGCAGCTTGAGCGGCCCCAATCAGCCCCAGCATTTT.

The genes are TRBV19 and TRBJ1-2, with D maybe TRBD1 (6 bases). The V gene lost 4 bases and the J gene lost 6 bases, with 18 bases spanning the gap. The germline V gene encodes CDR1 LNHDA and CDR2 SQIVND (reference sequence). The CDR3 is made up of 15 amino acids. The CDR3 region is CASSKDRLMSNGYTF. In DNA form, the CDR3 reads TGTGCCAGTAGTAAAGACAGGCTCATGTCGAATGGCTACACCTTC.

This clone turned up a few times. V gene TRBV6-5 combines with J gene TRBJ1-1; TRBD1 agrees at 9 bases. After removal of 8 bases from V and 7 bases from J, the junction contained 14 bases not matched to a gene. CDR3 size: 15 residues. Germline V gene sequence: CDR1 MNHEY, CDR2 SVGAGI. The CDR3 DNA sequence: TGTGCCAGCGTTTTACCTACAGGGGGCGCAAGTGAAGCTTTCTTT. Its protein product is CASVLPTGGASEAFF.